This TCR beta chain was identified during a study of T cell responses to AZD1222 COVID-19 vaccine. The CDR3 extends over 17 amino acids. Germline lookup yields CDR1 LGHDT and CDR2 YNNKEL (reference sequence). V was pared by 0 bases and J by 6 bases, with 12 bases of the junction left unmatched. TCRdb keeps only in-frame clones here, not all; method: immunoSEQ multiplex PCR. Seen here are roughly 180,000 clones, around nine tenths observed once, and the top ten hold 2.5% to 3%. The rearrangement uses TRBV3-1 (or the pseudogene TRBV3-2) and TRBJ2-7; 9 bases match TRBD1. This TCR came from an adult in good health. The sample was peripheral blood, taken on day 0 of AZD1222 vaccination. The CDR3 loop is CASSQERDRGYVGEQYF. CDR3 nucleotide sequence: TGTGCCAGCAGCCAAGAGAGAGACAGGGGGTACGTTGGCGAGCAGTACTTC.